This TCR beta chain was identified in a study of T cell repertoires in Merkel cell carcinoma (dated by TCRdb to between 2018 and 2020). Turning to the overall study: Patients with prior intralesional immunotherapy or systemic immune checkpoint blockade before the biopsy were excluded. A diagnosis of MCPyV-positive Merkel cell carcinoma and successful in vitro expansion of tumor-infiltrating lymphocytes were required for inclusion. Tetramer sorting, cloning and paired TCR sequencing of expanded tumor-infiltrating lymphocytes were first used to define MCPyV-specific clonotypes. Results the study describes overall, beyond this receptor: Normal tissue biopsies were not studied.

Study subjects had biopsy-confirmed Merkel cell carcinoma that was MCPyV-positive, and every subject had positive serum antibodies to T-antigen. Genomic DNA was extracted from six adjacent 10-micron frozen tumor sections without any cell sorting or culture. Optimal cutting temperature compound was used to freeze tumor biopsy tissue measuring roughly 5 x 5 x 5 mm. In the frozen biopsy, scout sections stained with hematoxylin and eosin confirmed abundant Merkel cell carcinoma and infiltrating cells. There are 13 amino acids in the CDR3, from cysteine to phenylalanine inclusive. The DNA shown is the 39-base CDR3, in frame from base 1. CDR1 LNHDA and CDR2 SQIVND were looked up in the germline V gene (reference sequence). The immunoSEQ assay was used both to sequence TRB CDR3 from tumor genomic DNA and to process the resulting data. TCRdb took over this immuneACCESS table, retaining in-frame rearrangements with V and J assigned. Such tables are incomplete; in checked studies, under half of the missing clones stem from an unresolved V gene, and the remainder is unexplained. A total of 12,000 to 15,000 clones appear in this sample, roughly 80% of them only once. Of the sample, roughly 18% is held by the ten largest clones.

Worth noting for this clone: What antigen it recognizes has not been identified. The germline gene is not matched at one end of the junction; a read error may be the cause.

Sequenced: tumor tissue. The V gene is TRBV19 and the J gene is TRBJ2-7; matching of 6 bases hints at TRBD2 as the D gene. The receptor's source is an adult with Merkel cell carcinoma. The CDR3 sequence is CAIGAGPSNEQYF. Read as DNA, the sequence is TGTGCTATAGGGGCGGGGCCCTCCAACGAGCAGTACTTC.